The 26 T cell receptor beta chains given below trace back to one sample, sequenced in a study of blood T cell repertoires in COVID-19. The method was immunoSEQ multiplex PCR; TCRdb's version includes in-frame clones alone and lacks a portion of them. The data hold about 50,000 clones, with around 86% observed a single time. Sequencing was performed on peripheral blood. These receptors came from a man between 65 and 85 years old with acute or convalescent COVID-19.

The chain recombines TRBV9 with TRBJ2-6; no clear D. Germline values: CDR1 SGDLS, CDR2 YYNGEE. With 5 bases removed from V and 4 bases from J, the gap between germline ends came to 10 bases. The CDR3 is 14 residues long. CDR3 in DNA: TGTGCCAGCAGTACGGAGACCGGGGCCAACGTCCTGACTTTC. Its translation: CASSTETGANVLTF.

The V call is TRBV25-1, the J call TRBJ1-5, with 10 bases lining up with TRBD1. CDR1 MGHDK and CDR2 SYGVNS come from the germline V gene. CDR3 size: 15 residues. After removal of 4 bases from V and 4 bases from J, the junction contained 4 bases not matched to a gene. CDR3 region: CASSGPGQGNQPQHF. As DNA, the CDR3 is TGTGCCAGCAGTGGCCCGGGACAGGGGAATCAGCCCCAGCATTTT.

The chain has TRBV7-2 and TRBJ1-6; D remains ambiguous. CDR3 length: 15 residues. The germline CDR1 and CDR2 sequences are SGHTA and FQGNSA. Trimming removed 5 bases at V and 7 bases at J, with 15 bases between. The CDR3 protein is CASSLTPAHNSPLHF. Here the CDR3 DNA reads TGTGCCAGCAGCCTCACCCCTGCACACAATTCACCCCTCCACTTT.

The rearrangement links TRBV4-3 to TRBJ1-4, with D possibly matching TRBD1 (5 bases). The V and J ends lost 4 bases and 2 bases respectively, with 14 bases between them. Germline values: CDR1 LGHNA, CDR2 YSLEER. The CDR3 loop spans 16 amino acids. Here the CDR3 reads CASSPGTGVTNEKLFF. DNA of the CDR3: TGCGCCAGCAGCCCAGGAACGGGGGTCACTAATGAAAAACTGTTTTTT.

This clone was observed a few times. V is TRBV4-1 and J is TRBJ1-3; TRBD1 matches at 7 bases. The CDR3 contains 18 residues. J lost 0 bases, V lost 2 bases, and 10 bases had no gene match. Germline V lookup: CDR1 MGHRA, CDR2 YSYEKL. CDR3: CASSQRVLGTVSGNTIYF. CDR3 DNA: TGCGCCAGCAGCCAACGAGTCCTGGGGACAGTCTCTGGAAACACCATATATTTT.

The V call is TRBV12-1, the J call TRBJ2-7; the table's TRBD2 call for D was not verified on the DNA. TRBV12-1 is marked as a pseudogene. CDR3 length: 18 residues. The chain's CDR3 is CASSPPLGLAGVQNEQYF. CDR3 nucleotides: TGTGCCAGCAGCCCACCCCTTGGACTAGCGGGAGTGCAGAACGAGCAGTACTTC.

V and J are TRBV27 and TRBJ2-7; a possible D gene is TRBD1 (6 bases). CDR1 is MNHEY and CDR2 is SMNVEV in the germline V gene (reference sequence). This CDR3 has 16 residues. The V and J ends lost 0 bases and 3 bases respectively, with 15 bases between them. As DNA, the CDR3 is TGTGCCAGCAGTTTATCCATGGGGGCCATTCTCTACGAGCAGTACTTC. Its protein product is CASSLSMGAILYEQYF.

The V gene is TRBV9, the J gene TRBJ1-5, with no clear D. The CDR3 totals 14 residues. Between the trimmed V and J ends, which lost 0 bases and 7 bases, there was a span of 11 bases. Germline CDR1 and CDR2: SGDLS and YYNGEE. The CDR3 region is CASSVGGIGQPQHF. The CDR3 coding sequence is TGTGCCAGCAGCGTAGGCGGGATTGGGCAGCCCCAGCATTTT.

The V gene is TRBV29-1, the J gene TRBJ1-1, with a weak D call TRBD1 (5 bases). This CDR3 spans 18 amino acids. V dropped 0 bases and J dropped 0 bases, with 20 bases sitting between them. The V gene's germline CDR1 is SQVTM and CDR2 ANQGSEA. The CDR3 here is CSVEDRGLTGRMNTEAFF. The CDR3 DNA is TGCAGCGTTGAAGATCGAGGTCTTACAGGTAGAATGAACACTGAAGCTTTCTTT. The full variable domain, completed using reference TRBV29-1 and TRBJ1-1, is SAVISQKPSRDICQRGTSLTIQCQVDSQVTMMFWYRQQPGQSLTLIATANQGSEATYESGFVIDKFPISRPNLTFSTLTVSNMSPEDSSIYLCSVEDRGLTGRMNTEAFFGQGTRLTVV.

The sample holds one count of this clone. The chain is built from TRBV5-4 and TRBJ2-3; D unclear. Trimming stripped 1 base from V and 1 base from J, with 10 bases between. CDR3 length: 15 residues. Germline V gives CDR1 SGHNT, CDR2 YYREEE (reference sequence). DNA of the CDR3: TGTGCCAGCAGCTTGTATGGCGGAGGCACAGATACGCAGTATTTT. Protein product: CASSLYGGGTDTQYF.

The chain joins TRBV6-2 or TRBV6-3 to TRBJ1-6; D is ambiguous. The CDR3 is made up of 15 amino acids. With 5 bases removed from V and 5 bases from J, the gap between germline ends came to 13 bases. Germline loops: CDR1 MNHEY, CDR2 SVGEGT. CDR3 sequence (DNA): TGTGCCAGCAGTACCCCGCGGAGGGATAATTCACCCCTCCACTTT. Its translation is CASSTPRRDNSPLHF.

The rearrangement uses TRBV6-5 and TRBJ2-7, with 8 bases matching TRBD1. Per the germline V gene, CDR1 is MNHEY and CDR2 is SVGAGI. The CDR3 has 15 residues. With V trimmed by 6 bases and J by 5 bases, 12 bases remained unmatched. CDR3 sequence (DNA): TGTGCCAGCAGCCACCATGGTCAGGGGGCCAACGAGCAGTACTTC. It yields the protein CASSHHGQGANEQYF.

This clone was detected only once. The chain employs TRBV4-2 and TRBJ2-2; D is possibly TRBD1 (5 bases). The germline V and J ends were trimmed by 0 bases and 6 bases, with 17 bases remaining between them. Germline CDR1 is LGHNA and CDR2 is YNFKEQ. This CDR3 spans 17 amino acids. The CDR3: CASSQDRGRDVPGELFF. The CDR3 region has the DNA TGTGCCAGCAGCCAAGATAGGGGCAGGGATGTTCCCGGGGAGCTGTTTTTT.

The rearrangement links TRBV7-9 to TRBJ1-2; D not certain. V was trimmed by 1 base and J by 4 bases, leaving 7 bases between them. Germline V CDR1 and CDR2: SEHNR, FQNEAQ (reference sequence). This CDR3 has 13 amino acids. CDR3 loop: CASSLGHSYGYTF. The CDR3 nucleotides read TGTGCCAGCAGCTTAGGGCACAGCTATGGCTACACCTTC.

This clone was picked up one time. The rearrangement joins TRBV24-1 to TRBJ2-5; 7 positions agree with TRBD2. The V gene's germline CDR1 is KGHDR and CDR2 SFDVKD. Trimming at V came to 6 bases and at J to 1 base, leaving 10 bases not matched to a gene. The CDR3 contains 16 residues. The CDR3 nucleotides read TGTGCCACCAGTCATCAAAGCGGGGCCACCCAAGAGACCCAGTACTTC. It encodes CATSHQSGATQETQYF.

The chain couples TRBV4-1 to TRBJ1-2; tentative D call: TRBD1 (5 bases). Trimming removed 3 bases from V and 8 bases from J, with 22 bases in between. The germline V gene has CDR1 MGHRA and CDR2 YSYEKL. This CDR3 region has 16 residues. In DNA, the CDR3 is TGCGCCAGCAGCCAGCAAGACCGGGACGACGGGGGAGGCTACACCTTC. It encodes CASSQQDRDDGGGYTF.

A remark on this clone: An end of the junction differs from the germline gene, which may be a read error. The gene calls are TRBV6-6 and TRBJ2-7; weak D call: TRBD1 (6 bases). The CDR3 spans 15 residues. Looked up from germline, CDR1 is MNHNY and CDR2 is SVGAGI (reference sequence). CDR3 coding DNA: TGTGCCAGCAGTTACTCGGACAGTCAATCAGCGGTTACAGTCTTC. This sequence encodes CASSYSDSQSAVTVF.

This chain links TRBV6-6 with TRBJ2-5; the match to TRBD2 covers 7 bases. The CDR3 sequence is 14 residues long. The V gene end was trimmed by 6 bases and the J gene end by 5 bases; junction bases not matched to a gene: 9. The germline V gene has CDR1 MNHNY and CDR2 SVGAGI (reference sequence). The CDR3 coding sequence is TGTGCCAGCAGCCCGGGCTGGGGAGGGGAGACCCAGTACTTC. This translates into CASSPGWGGETQYF.

V is TRBV19 and J is TRBJ1-4, with TRBD1 identical over 7 bases. The ends lost 5 bases at V and 7 bases at J; junction bases unmatched: 7. The germline V gene encodes CDR1 LNHDA and CDR2 SQIVND (reference sequence). The CDR3 has 14 amino acids. Here the CDR3 reads CASSGTGAGEKLFF. In DNA form, the CDR3 reads TGTGCCAGTAGTGGAACAGGGGCGGGTGAAAAACTGTTTTTT.

J is TRBJ2-7 and V is TRBV19; possibly TRBD1 for D (6 bases). Germline values: CDR1 LNHDA, CDR2 SQIVND (reference sequence). V was trimmed by 3 bases and J by 6 bases, leaving 15 bases between them. CDR3 length: 14 amino acids. CDR3 residues: CASSIINRAGEQYF. The CDR3, as DNA: TGTGCCAGTAGTATCATCAACAGGGCCGGCGAGCAGTACTTC.

V is TRBV27 and J is TRBJ1-4; 10 positions match TRBD1. V gave up 3 bases and J gave up 2 bases; unmatched junction bases: 12. Germline V lookup: CDR1 MNHEY, CDR2 SMNVEV (reference sequence). CDR3 length: 19 residues. For the CDR3, the DNA is TGTGCCAGCAGTTTCGGCGGGACAGGGGATTCGGGCACTAATGAAAAACTGTTTTTT. Amino acid sequence: CASSFGGTGDSGTNEKLFF.

This chain uses TRBV18 with TRBJ1-1; D remains unclear. Trimming shortened V by 1 base and J by 5 bases, and 11 bases separated the two germline ends. The CDR3 is 14 amino acids. Germline V gene data show CDR1 as KGHSH and CDR2 as LQKENI. The DNA for the CDR3 is TGTGCCAGCTCACCACGTGCGGGGAGGACTGAAGCTTTCTTT. It yields the protein CASSPRAGRTEAFF.

V and J are TRBV6-6 and TRBJ2-1; 7 nucleotides line up with TRBD1. Germline lookup yields CDR1 MNHNY and CDR2 SVGAGI (reference sequence). V was pared by 5 bases and J by 6 bases, with 10 bases of the junction left unmatched. The CDR3 totals 15 residues. This CDR3 reads CASSVPGQTTNEQFF. DNA for the CDR3: TGTGCCAGCAGTGTCCCGGGACAGACAACCAATGAGCAGTTCTTC.

The genes are TRBV2 and TRBJ1-5; TRBD1 matches 10 bases. V trimming: 7 bases; J trimming: 3 bases; junction bases outside the gene matches: 3. CDR3 size: 14 residues. Germline loops: CDR1 SNHLY, CDR2 FYNNEI. CDR3 bases: TGTGCCAGCAAAGGACAGGGGGTCAATCAGCCCCAGCATTTT. Encoded protein: CASKGQGVNQPQHF.

The V call is TRBV6-5, the J call TRBJ2-7, with D uncertain. V dropped 6 bases and J dropped 5 bases, with 8 bases sitting between them. Germline V gives CDR1 MNHEY, CDR2 SVGAGI. This CDR3 comprises 11 residues. Here the CDR3 reads CASRSYDEQYF. CDR3 nucleotide sequence: TGTGCCAGCAGGAGTTACGACGAGCAGTACTTC.

The CDR3 coding sequence is TGTGCCAGCGAATTCCTGACAGGGCTGAACACTGAAGCTTTCTTT. This encodes CASEFLTGLNTEAFF. The chain is built from TRBV14 and TRBJ1-1; 7 bases map to TRBD1. The germline V gene encodes CDR1 SGHDN and CDR2 FVKESK. There are 15 residues in the CDR3. Trimming cost V 8 bases and J 0 bases; bases outside gene matches: 9.